This TCR beta chain was obtained from a study of CD8+ T cells in alopecia areata. Points from the study as a whole: Many expanded lesional clones stayed in scalp and blood while on tofacitinib.

Extracted RNA was reverse transcribed into cDNA, the sequencing template. Profiling relied on immunoSEQ multiplex PCR, and the TCRdb table lists in-frame clones only, not all of them. The sample yields over 60,000 clones, 40% to 55% seen once. This sample's treatment: oral pan-JAK inhibitor, 5-10 mg twice daily. This clone showed up just a few times. What it recognizes is unknown. The length of the CDR3 is 16 residues. The germline V gene encodes CDR1 MNHEY and CDR2 SMNVEV (reference sequence). V lost 5 bases, J lost 6 bases, and 15 bases stayed unmatched. The clonotype comes from a human donor with alopecia areata. Source: CD8+ T cells sorted from blood, taken at roughly week 36, from a patient treated with tofacitinib. The chain couples TRBV27 to TRBJ1-2; 7 bases are shared with TRBD1. The CDR3 loop reads CASSGYRTGFSDGYTF. In DNA, the CDR3 is TGTGCCAGCAGTGGTTACCGGACAGGTTTCTCGGATGGCTACACCTTC.